This note documents a single TCR beta chain sequence. The antigen remains undetermined. The PCR made use of 60 Vbeta and 13 Jbeta primers. This table comes from immunoSEQ multiplex PCR, and its TCRdb copy is limited to in-frame clones, with some not included. The table lists some 140,000 clones, 74% of them singletons. The data derive from a study of cytomegalovirus exposure and HLA in healthy donors. Regarding the study as a whole: Later analysis found that TCR beta chains associated with HLA were more clonally expanded than other, equally common chains. It has been reported that TCR beta sequences accurately predicted the HLA-A and HLA-B alleles of most subjects.

The CDR3 contains 14 residues. Germline V gene sequence: CDR1 SGHNT, CDR2 YYREEE (reference sequence). With 5 bases removed from V and 1 base from J, the gap between germline ends came to 12 bases. The V gene is TRBV5-4, the J gene TRBJ2-5; D is possibly TRBD2 (5 bases). The source material was PBMCs. The TCR sequence derives from a man younger than 40 in good health and CMV-seronegative. The CDR3, as DNA: TGTGCCAGCAGTTCCCCCAGCGGCCAAGAGACCCAGTACTTC. Amino acid sequence: CASSSPSGQETQYF.